A selection of T cell receptor beta chains follows, all from one sample in a study of response to subunit inactivated influenza vaccine. TCRdb fed the RT-PCR reads into MiXCR, producing one record per CDR3 protein. This sample has roughly 700,000 distinct CDR3 sequences, with approximately 15% found just once. Here the sequenced sample was PBMCs from blood, taken 11 to 12 days after vaccination. Receptors originate from a man in his fifties who received an inactivated influenza vaccine. Both conserved end residues are trimmed from each CDR3. Each record gives: CDR3 protein, J gene, V gene.

ASSPSIKGTQY TRBJ2-5 TRBV7-9
ASSRDSDPTNEKLF TRBJ1-4 TRBV4-1
ASSLTLADTNTGELF TRBJ2-2 TRBV5-1
SARDPGWETQY TRBJ2-5 TRBV20-1
ASRQTGQGLHEQF TRBJ2-1 TRBV7-2
SARRGILRVEAF TRBJ1-1 TRBV20-1
SAGLGDYGYT TRBJ1-2 TRBV20-1
ASSVAGGAF TRBJ1-1 TRBV4-1
SASADQTQGQPQH TRBJ1-5 TRBV20-1
ASSSGRGRNTGELF TRBJ2-2 TRBV5-1
ASSPEGVERETQY TRBJ2-5 TRBV5-5
SARDSRASGNTIY TRBJ1-3 TRBV20-1
ASSGRRSSYEQY TRBJ2-7 TRBV12-3/TRBV12-4
SAIEPRGRVAEAF TRBJ1-1 TRBV29-1
ASSQVAGSNYGYT TRBJ1-2 TRBV14
ASSQPTSAAYNEQF TRBJ2-1 TRBV4-1
ASSFGVKANYGYT TRBJ1-2 TRBV28
ASSYGTSGVYEQH TRBJ2-7 TRBV5-1
ASSPKEEGVGGDTQY TRBJ2-3 TRBV18
SALGLDEKLF TRBJ1-4 TRBV20-1
ASGLAARAEQF TRBJ2-1 TRBV2
ASYPGTGLRGYT TRBJ1-2 TRBV6-1
ASSLSLAGRHTQY TRBJ2-3 TRBV7-2
ASSWDRGNSPLH TRBJ1-6 TRBV12-3/TRBV12-4
ASSVGRGGNTEAF TRBJ1-1 TRBV18
ASSPGLATSYNEQF TRBJ2-1 TRBV13
SVVEAGDGYT TRBJ1-2 TRBV29-1
AWSGGHGYEQY TRBJ2-7 TRBV30
ASSSDLGRAFFEQY TRBJ2-7 TRBV7-8
ASSLDGPGTDTQY TRBJ2-3 TRBV5-1
ASSRENSGNTIY TRBJ1-3 TRBV9
ASSQALANEQF TRBJ2-1 TRBV14
ASRGQGARREQY TRBJ2-7 TRBV25-1
ASSTRGENWDRLETQY TRBJ2-5 TRBV21-1
SAPQYGYT TRBJ1-2 TRBV20-1
ASSLASPSTPLH TRBJ1-6 TRBV7-2
ASSLAGREKYNEQF TRBJ2-1 TRBV5-1
ASSQVRVNTEAF TRBJ1-1 TRBV4-1
ASSRGGSYEQY TRBJ2-7 TRBV12-3/TRBV12-4
ASSSGGGNSGANVLT TRBJ2-6 TRBV4-2
ASSFGAGVYEQY TRBJ2-7 TRBV28
ASSPSVEKLF TRBJ1-4 TRBV7-9
SASQTSGGLNEQF TRBJ2-1 TRBV20-1
ASSWDRDNSPLH TRBJ1-6 TRBV27
ASNIRLAGVGELF TRBJ2-2 TRBV6-1
ASMGGGYYGYT TRBJ1-2 TRBV12-3/TRBV12-4
ASSAWTAGDGETQY TRBJ2-5 TRBV2
ASSHRYRGRPNYGYT TRBJ1-2 TRBV23-1
ASSLGTSLH TRBJ1-6 TRBV12-3/TRBV12-4
ASTVDRLTGELF TRBJ2-2 TRBV12-3/TRBV12-4
SVAGQSSIAEQY TRBJ2-7 TRBV29-1
ASNRGLQGSYEQY TRBJ2-7 TRBV6-1
ASSLGRIPSTNEKLF TRBJ1-4 TRBV7-8
ATTLGGQTEAF TRBJ1-1 TRBV6-2/TRBV6-3
ASSQEGAEQY TRBJ2-7 TRBV4-2
ASSGTGAPAPLH TRBJ1-6 TRBV12-3/TRBV12-4
SATSPSGRTEQY TRBJ2-7 TRBV20-1